A selection of T cell receptor beta chains follows, all from one sample in a study of blood T cell repertoires in COVID-19. Assay: immunoSEQ multiplex PCR; the TCRdb copy retains only in-frame clones and omits some. The table records about 200,000 clones, around 87% of them present only once. Source material: peripheral blood. The receptors stem from a woman aged 50 to 60 with COVID-19, enrolled during active disease. Both conserved end residues are part of each CDR3. A D gene is named only where the DNA matches it firmly. Part of the rows lack a size; the others show once, few, many or a class for expanded clones.

CDR3 DNA: TGTGCCAGCAGTATAACGGGACAACATGGCTACACCTTC
CDR3 protein: CASSITGQHGYTF
D gene: .
clone size: .
J gene: TRBJ1-2
V gene: TRBV28

CDR3 DNA: TGTGCCAGCAGTCCTCTAGCCCAAGAGACCCAGTACTTC
CDR3 protein: CASSPLAQETQYF
D gene: .
clone size: .
J gene: TRBJ2-5
V gene: TRBV7-9

CDR3 DNA: TGTGCCAGCAGCCAAGAAGGGGTAGCGGGGAGCACAGATACGCAGTATTTT
CDR3 protein: CASSQEGVAGSTDTQYF
D gene: TRBD2
clone size: .
J gene: TRBJ2-3
V gene: TRBV14

CDR3 DNA: TGTGCCAGTAGTCTCGACAGCAATTATGGCTACACCTTC
CDR3 protein: CASSLDSNYGYTF
D gene: .
clone size: .
J gene: TRBJ1-2
V gene: TRBV19

CDR3 DNA: TGTGCCAGCAGGTCTACCCAGGGACTAAGGGCAGCGGCAGAGACCCAGTACTTC
CDR3 protein: CASRSTQGLRAAAETQYF
D gene: TRBD2
clone size: .
J gene: TRBJ2-5
V gene: TRBV28

CDR3 DNA: TGCGCCAGCAGCTTGGAATCGAACGGGATCGGCTACACCTTC
CDR3 protein: CASSLESNGIGYTF
D gene: .
clone size: .
J gene: TRBJ1-2
V gene: TRBV5-1

CDR3 DNA: TGTGCCAGCAGCCAGCGACAGGGGGCTTACATTCAGTACTTC
CDR3 protein: CASSQRQGAYIQYF
D gene: TRBD1
clone size: many
J gene: TRBJ2-4
V gene: TRBV14

CDR3 DNA: TGTGCCAGCAGTGAAAGTCCAGCGGGCGCTTCCTGGGCCAAAAACATTCAGTACTTC
CDR3 protein: CASSESPAGASWAKNIQYF
D gene: .
clone size: .
J gene: TRBJ2-4
V gene: TRBV6-1

CDR3 DNA: TGTGCCAGCAGTTTATGGTCATCCCGGGATGGAGGGGTCACAGATACGCAGTATTTT
CDR3 protein: CASSLWSSRDGGVTDTQYF
D gene: .
clone size: once
J gene: TRBJ2-3
V gene: TRBV28

CDR3 DNA: TGTGCCAGCAGCTTAGATTATTACAGTCTTGATGCCACCGGGGAGCTGTTTTTT
CDR3 protein: CASSLDYYSLDATGELFF
D gene: .
clone size: .
J gene: TRBJ2-2
V gene: TRBV11-3

CDR3 DNA: TGTGCCAGCACCCGGGACAGTTCCTACGAGCAGTACTTC
CDR3 protein: CASTRDSSYEQYF
D gene: TRBD1
clone size: .
J gene: TRBJ2-7
V gene: TRBV2

CDR3 DNA: TGCGCCAGCAGCCAATCTTTGGGGCTTCCCAGTGGGCTGTTTTTT
CDR3 protein: CASSQSLGLPSGLFF
D gene: .
clone size: .
J gene: TRBJ2-2
V gene: TRBV4-1

CDR3 DNA: TGTGCTAGTGGTTCTACGTCTTGGGAGACCCAGTACTTC
CDR3 protein: CASGSTSWETQYF
D gene: .
clone size: .
J gene: TRBJ2-5
V gene: TRBV12-5

CDR3 DNA: TGTGCCAGTAGTATAGCGACAGATCCGACCTACGAGCAGTACTTC
CDR3 protein: CASSIATDPTYEQYF
D gene: .
clone size: .
J gene: TRBJ2-7
V gene: TRBV19

CDR3 DNA: TGTGCCAGTAGTTTGGGGTCGGGGACTGGAAACACCATATATTTT
CDR3 protein: CASSLGSGTGNTIYF
D gene: .
clone size: .
J gene: TRBJ1-3
V gene: TRBV19

CDR3 DNA: TGTGCCAGCAGCCCTATGGACAGTCCTAGCACAGATACGCAGTATTTT
CDR3 protein: CASSPMDSPSTDTQYF
D gene: .
clone size: .
J gene: TRBJ2-3
V gene: TRBV28